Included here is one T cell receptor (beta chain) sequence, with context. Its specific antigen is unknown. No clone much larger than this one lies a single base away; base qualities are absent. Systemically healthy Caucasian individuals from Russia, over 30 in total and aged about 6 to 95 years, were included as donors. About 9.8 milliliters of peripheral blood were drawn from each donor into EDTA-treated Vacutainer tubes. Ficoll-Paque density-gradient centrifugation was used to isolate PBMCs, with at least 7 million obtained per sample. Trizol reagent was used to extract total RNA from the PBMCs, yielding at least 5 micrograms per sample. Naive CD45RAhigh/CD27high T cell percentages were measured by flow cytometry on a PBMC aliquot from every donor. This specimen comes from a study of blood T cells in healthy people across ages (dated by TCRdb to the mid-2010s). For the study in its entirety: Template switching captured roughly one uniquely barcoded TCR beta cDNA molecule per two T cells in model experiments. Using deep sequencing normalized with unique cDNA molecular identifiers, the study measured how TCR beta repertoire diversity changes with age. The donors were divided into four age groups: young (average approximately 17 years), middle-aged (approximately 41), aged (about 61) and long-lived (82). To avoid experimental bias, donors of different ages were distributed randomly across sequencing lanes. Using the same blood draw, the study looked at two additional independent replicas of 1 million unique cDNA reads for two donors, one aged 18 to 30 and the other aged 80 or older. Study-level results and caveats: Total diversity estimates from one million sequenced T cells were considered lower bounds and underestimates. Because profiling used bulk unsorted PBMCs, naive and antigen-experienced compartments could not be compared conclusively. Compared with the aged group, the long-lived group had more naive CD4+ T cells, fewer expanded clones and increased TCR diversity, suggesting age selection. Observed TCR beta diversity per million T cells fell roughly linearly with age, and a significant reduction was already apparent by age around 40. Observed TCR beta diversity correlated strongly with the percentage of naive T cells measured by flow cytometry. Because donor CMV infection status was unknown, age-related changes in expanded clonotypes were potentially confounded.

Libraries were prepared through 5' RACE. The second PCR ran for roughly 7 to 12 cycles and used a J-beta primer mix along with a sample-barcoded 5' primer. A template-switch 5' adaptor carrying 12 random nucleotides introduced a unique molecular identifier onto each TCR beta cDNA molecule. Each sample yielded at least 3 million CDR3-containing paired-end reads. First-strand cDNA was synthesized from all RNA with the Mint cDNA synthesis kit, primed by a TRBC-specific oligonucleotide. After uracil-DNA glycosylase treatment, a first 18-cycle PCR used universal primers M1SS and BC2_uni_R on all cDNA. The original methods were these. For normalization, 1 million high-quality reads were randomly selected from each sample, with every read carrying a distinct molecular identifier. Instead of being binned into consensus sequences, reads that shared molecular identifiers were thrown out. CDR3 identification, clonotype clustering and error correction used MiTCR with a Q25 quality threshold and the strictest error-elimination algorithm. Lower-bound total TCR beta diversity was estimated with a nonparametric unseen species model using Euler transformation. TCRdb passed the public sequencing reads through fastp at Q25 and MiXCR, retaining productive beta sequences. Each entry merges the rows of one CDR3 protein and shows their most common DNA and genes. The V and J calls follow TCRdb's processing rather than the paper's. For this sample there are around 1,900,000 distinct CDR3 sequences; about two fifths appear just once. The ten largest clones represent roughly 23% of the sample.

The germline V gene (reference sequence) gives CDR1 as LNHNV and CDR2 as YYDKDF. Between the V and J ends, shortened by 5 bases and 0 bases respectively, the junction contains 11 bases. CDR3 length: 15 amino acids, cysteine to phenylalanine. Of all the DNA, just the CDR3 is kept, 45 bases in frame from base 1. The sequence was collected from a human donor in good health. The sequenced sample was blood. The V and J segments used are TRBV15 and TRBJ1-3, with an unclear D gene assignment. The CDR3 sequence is CATSGYFYSGNTIYF. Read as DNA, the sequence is TGTGCCACCAGCGGATACTTTTACTCTGGAAACACCATATATTTT.